This T cell receptor beta chain derives from a study of T cell changes during pregnancy in multiple sclerosis. Deletions cut 5 bases from V and 0 bases from J, with 13 bases between. This CDR3 is built from 14 residues. Germline assignment: CDR1 GTSNPN and CDR2 SVGIG (reference sequence). Assay used: immunoSEQ multiplex PCR; TCRdb lists only in-frame clones, some missing. The sample lists nearly 25,000 clones; around 90% were seen once. Sequenced here: CD4+ T cells from peripheral blood mononuclear cells, sampled in the first trimester of pregnancy. The chain has TRBV30 and TRBJ1-1; tentatively, D is TRBD1 (6 bases). This receptor was identified in a female donor in good health, enrolled as a control in a pregnancy study. The CDR3 region is CAWGEGGMNTEAFF. In DNA form, the CDR3 reads TGTGCCTGGGGGGAGGGGGGTATGAACACTGAAGCTTTCTTT.